This T cell receptor beta chain is from a study of blood T cell repertoires in COVID-19. Germline loops: CDR1 MNHEY, CDR2 SVGAGI. The V segment lost 7 bases and the J segment 8 bases; nucleotides outside the gene matches: 4. The CDR3 is made up of 14 amino acids. Using immunoSEQ multiplex PCR, the repertoire was profiled, and TCRdb retains in-frame clones only, with some absent. Here the sample spans around 320,000 clones, 90% being singletons. This TCR came from a woman aged 30 to 39 who had been exposed to COVID-19. The sample consisted of PBMCs or T cells enriched from blood (not recorded which). This chain joins TRBV6-5 and TRBJ1-6, with TRBD1 identical over 11 bases. The CDR3 spells CASIRDRGDSPLHF. CDR3 in DNA: TGTGCCAGCATAAGGGACAGGGGGGATTCACCCCTCCACTTT.